The present entry profiles one T cell receptor (beta chain) with its context. Its antigen remains unidentified. The CDR3 is 14 amino acids. Germline-derived CDR1 and CDR2 are SGHTS and YDEGEE. V was pared by 0 bases and J by 5 bases, with 11 bases between. The sample belongs to a study of cytomegalovirus exposure and HLA in healthy donors. In the PCR, 60 Vbeta and 13 Jbeta primers were used. Per the authors' pipeline: In a later analysis, some 80 million unique TCR beta chains included roughly 11 million shared by two or more donors. Produced via immunoSEQ multiplex PCR; TCRdb's table is partial and in-frame only. V and J calls and clone size follow that table, whereas D and trimming were derived from the DNA. This sample carries around 130,000 clones, 88% of them seen once, and the ten largest clones take roughly 0.5%. Study-wide findings and caveats: Presence/absence analyses assumed roughly uniform sequencing depth across donors.

Sequencing was performed on PBMCs. The origin of this receptor is a woman between 35 and 50 years old in good health and CMV-seronegative. V usage is TRBV5-8 and J usage is TRBJ2-5; D is undetermined. The CDR3 nucleotides are TGTGCCAGCAGCTTGGGCCAGGATTGGGAGACCCAGTACTTC. This encodes CASSLGQDWETQYF.